This T cell receptor (beta chain) was recovered during a study of blood T cell repertoires in COVID-19. Study-wide background: Acute-phase and convalescent COVID-19 samples originated in the United States, Italy and Spain. PBMCs, B-cell-depleted T cells, or T cells provided the cDNA or gDNA that made up the material.

The CDR3 is 11 amino acids. Germline V gene sequence: CDR1 SNHLY, CDR2 FYNNEI. Per the authors' pipeline: Amplification of reference gene primers was used by the study to estimate nucleated cell counts. Libraries were prepared by immunoSEQ multiplex PCR; TCRdb keeps only in-frame clonotypes and omits some of them. That table gives V, J and clone size, and the DNA gave D and trimming. The repertoire includes roughly 140,000 clones, roughly 86% of them detected once, and 1.8% sits in the top ten. Comment on this clone: At one end, the junction sequence differs from germline, possibly due to a read error.

The TCR comes from a man in his 70s with acute or convalescent COVID-19. Source material: peripheral blood. The chain combines TRBV2 with TRBJ1-1; the D gene is possibly TRBD1 (6 bases). CDR3 DNA sequence: TGTGCCAGCAGTTGGGGGCACAGGGTGAAATTT. Residues: CASSWGHRVKF.